This T cell receptor beta chain is drawn from a study of blood T cell repertoires in COVID-19. Study at large: COVID-19 samples collected from the United States, Italy and Spain covered acute and convalescent phases.

CDR1 and CDR2 from the germline V gene are SNHLY and FYNNEI. Trimming cost V 1 base and J 7 bases; bases outside gene matches: 9. CDR3 size: 15 residues. In the original workflow: Scientists estimated how many nucleated cells there were by amplifying reference gene primers. Produced via immunoSEQ multiplex PCR; TCRdb's table is partial and in-frame only. V, J and clone size were drawn from that table, and D and trimming were deduced from the DNA. This sample yields some 220,000 clones, of which approximately 80% are seen a single time; roughly 12% belongs to the top ten. Sequences were obtained from peripheral blood. This chain links TRBV2 with TRBJ2-5, with 7 bases identical to TRBD2. The origin of this receptor is a human donor in a cohort sampled during active COVID-19. Here the CDR3 DNA reads TGTGCCAGCAGTGAAGGGAGACTAGCAGGCGGGACCCAGTACTTC. Translating gives CASSEGRLAGGTQYF. Using reference TRBV2 and TRBJ2-5 for the parts outside the CDR3, the full variable domain is EPEVTQTPSHQVTQMGQEVILRCVPISNHLYFYWYRQILGQKVEFLVSFYNNEISEKSEIFDDQFSVERPDGSNFTLKIRSTKLEDSAMYFCASSEGRLAGGTQYFGPGTRLLVL.